The entry below describes one TCR beta chain. The data were obtained in a study of blood T cell repertoires in COVID-19. Assay used: immunoSEQ multiplex PCR; TCRdb lists only in-frame clones, some missing. This table holds 310,000 or so clones, approximately 87% found once. The CDR3 length is 14 residues. In germline, CDR1 is MNHEY, CDR2 SVGAGI. The junction had 4 bases not matched to a gene; V was cut back by 5 bases and J by 4 bases. This TCR was sampled from a woman aged 50 to 60 with active or convalescent COVID-19. This chain connects TRBV6-5 to TRBJ1-5, with 8 bases aligning to TRBD1. Sequenced input: peripheral blood. The CDR3 nucleotides read TGTGCCAGCAGTAATCGACAGGGGAATCAGCCCCAGCATTTT. Its protein is CASSNRQGNQPQHF.